These T cell receptor beta chains were read from a single sample in a study of Graves' ophthalmopathy and Graves' hyperthyroidism. A single record per CDR3 protein comes from TCRdb applying MiXCR to the multiplex PCR reads. The sample lists just over 600,000 distinct CDR3 sequences; over 20% were seen once. Sequenced sample: peripheral blood. The receptors originated from a young woman with stable Graves' hyperthyroidism. Some clones in this sample may be carry-over from other donors' samples. CDR3s include the opening cysteine and the closing phenylalanine or tryptophan. Each record gives: D gene, clone size, J gene, V gene, CDR3 length, CDR3 protein, CDR3 DNA. D genes are given only for firm matches. Clone size is not always given. Where it is, it says once, few, many or a class for expanded clones.

- | many | TRBJ1-6 | TRBV20-1 | 13 | CSASPGESSPLHF | TGCAGTGCTAGTCCGGGAGAAAGTTCACCCCTCCACTTT
- | many | TRBJ1-1 | TRBV20-1 | 15 | CSARPRMGGLTEAFF | TGCAGTGCTAGACCCCGTATGGGGGGGCTTACTGAAGCTTTCTTT
- | - | TRBJ2-2 | TRBV12-3/TRBV12-4 | 12 | CASKWGSGELFF | TGTGCCAGCAAGTGGGGTTCCGGGGAGCTGTTTTTT
- | - | TRBJ1-6 | TRBV13 | 15 | CASSLGSAAGSPLHF | TGTGCCAGCAGCTTAGGTTCGGCAGCAGGCTCACCCCTCCACTTT
TRBD1 | many | TRBJ1-2 | TRBV20-1 | 14 | CSARTGGNNYGYTF | TGCAGTGCCCGGACAGGGGGCAATAACTATGGCTACACCTTC
- | - | TRBJ2-7 | TRBV11-2 | 15 | CASSLELLYSYEQYF | TGTGCCAGCAGCTTAGAACTACTCTACTCCTACGAGCAGTACTTC
- | few | TRBJ2-7 | TRBV20-1 | 13 | CSARGTADYEQYF | TGCAGTGCTAGAGGGACTGCGGACTACGAGCAGTACTTC
TRBD1 | many | TRBJ2-5 | TRBV19 | 18 | CASSLAAGTGIYQETQYF | TGTGCCAGTAGTTTGGCGGCCGGGACAGGAATCTACCAAGAGACCCAGTACTTC
- | - | TRBJ2-5 | TRBV27 | 15 | CATKNRPRGYETQYF | TGTGCCACCAAGAACAGGCCCCGGGGGTACGAGACCCAGTACTTC
- | many | TRBJ2-3 | TRBV6-1 | 13 | CASSMGGTDTQYF | TGTGCCAGCAGTATGGGGGGCACAGATACGCAGTATTTT
- | - | TRBJ1-1 | TRBV4-1 | 15 | CASSQDLGGYTEAFF | TGCGCCAGCAGCCAAGATCTAGGCGGGTACACTGAAGCTTTCTTT
- | - | TRBJ1-2 | TRBV2 | 12 | CASSEDISPSTF | TGTGCCAGCAGTGAGGACATATCACCCTCGACCTTC
- | - | TRBJ2-2 | TRBV11-2 | 17 | CASSLDPPHSNTGELFF | TGTGCCAGCAGCTTAGACCCACCACATTCAAACACCGGGGAGCTGTTTTTT
- | many | TRBJ2-6 | TRBV30 | 13 | CAWSASGANVLTF | TGTGCCTGGAGTGCCTCTGGGGCCAACGTCCTGACTTTC
- | many | TRBJ1-1 | TRBV7-9 | 14 | CASSLGGLGTEAFF | TGTGCCAGCAGTTTGGGCGGTCTGGGCACTGAAGCTTTCTTT
- | many | TRBJ1-2 | TRBV19 | 14 | CASTPPGRNYGYTF | TGTGCCAGTACTCCCCCAGGCAGAAACTATGGCTACACCTTC
- | - | TRBJ1-6 | TRBV27 | 16 | CASSLTGLTGNSPLHF | TGTGCCAGCAGCTTAACCGGACTCACAGGGAATTCACCCCTCCACTTT
- | many | TRBJ1-1 | TRBV5-1 | 13 | CASSLGESTEAFF | TGCGCCAGCAGCTTGGGGGAGTCCACTGAAGCTTTCTTT
TRBD2 | - | TRBJ2-5 | TRBV19 | 14 | CASSKTSGEETQYF | TGTGCCAGTAGTAAGACTAGCGGTGAAGAGACCCAGTACTTC
- | many | TRBJ2-5 | TRBV12-3/TRBV12-4 | 18 | CASSLSGLSTVGQETQYF | TGTGCCAGCAGCCTCAGTGGACTCTCAACTGTGGGGCAAGAGACCCAGTACTTC
- | many | TRBJ2-7 | TRBV6-5 | 13 | CASSYSSPGEQYF | TGTGCCAGCAGTTACTCGTCACCGGGCGAGCAGTACTTC
TRBD1 | - | TRBJ2-5 | TRBV6-2/TRBV6-3 | 12 | CASSLTGGAQYF | TGTGCCAGCAGTCTTACAGGGGGCGCCCAGTACTTC
- | many | TRBJ1-6 | TRBV4-1 | 16 | CASSQGIGRDNSPLHF | TGCGCCAGCAGCCAAGGAATTGGACGGGATAATTCACCCCTCCACTTT
- | many | TRBJ2-7 | TRBV7-9 | 14 | CASTVGTGAYEQYF | TGTGCCAGCACCGTCGGGACGGGTGCCTACGAGCAGTACTTC
- | few | TRBJ1-1 | TRBV3-1 | 15 | CASRDSDKLNTEAFF | TGTGCCAGCAGGGACAGTGACAAACTGAACACTGAAGCTTTCTTT
- | - | TRBJ1-1 | TRBV30 | 16 | CAWSVSPYSMNTEAFF | TGTGCCTGGAGTGTGTCCCCGTACAGCATGAACACTGAAGCTTTCTTT